The 25 T cell receptor beta chains below all came from one sample that was sequenced in a study of cytomegalovirus exposure and HLA in healthy donors. PCR used 60 Vbeta primers and 13 Jbeta primers. TCRdb's table, derived via immunoSEQ multiplex PCR, lists solely in-frame clones and lacks some. The sample lists over 70,000 clones; roughly 80% were seen once. The sample consisted of PBMCs. These receptor sequences come from a woman between 50 and 59 years old in good health and CMV-seropositive.

Concerning this clone itself: One junction end disagrees with the germline gene, perhaps due to a read error. Additional DNA sequences in this sample encode the identical CDR3. This rearrangement joins TRBV5-1 to TRBJ2-2, with TRBD2 matching over 9 bases. The germline V gene has CDR1 SGHRS and CDR2 YFSETQ. The CDR3 spans 16 residues. DNA for the CDR3: TGTGCCAGCAGCTCTCTTAGCGGGAGCAACACCGGGGAGCTGTTTTTT. Translated: CASSSLSGSNTGELFF.

This clone has just a few counts. This chain uses TRBV30 with TRBJ1-4; 7 bases are a match to TRBD1. CDR1 and CDR2 from the germline V gene are GTSNPN and SVGIG (reference sequence). This CDR3 region has 15 residues. After removal of 1 base from V and 8 bases from J, the junction contained 10 bases not matched to a gene. The CDR3 DNA reads as TGTGCCTGGAGTGGGGGGACAGATCGTTCCGAAAAACTGTTTTTT. This encodes CAWSGGTDRSEKLFF.

This rearrangement joins TRBV5-1 to TRBJ2-2, with TRBD2 as a possible D gene (6 bases). Per germline, CDR1 SGHRS and CDR2 YFSETQ. The V and J ends lost 3 bases and 5 bases respectively, with 8 bases between them. The length of the CDR3 is 13 residues. The CDR3 DNA reads as TGCGCCAGCAGCTATGGGGGGACCGGGGAGCTGTTTTTT. Translation: CASSYGGTGELFF.

The CDR3 here is CASRNAQGVSGNTIYF. CDR3 in DNA: TGTGCCAGCAGGAACGCCCAGGGTGTCTCTGGAAACACCATATATTTT. The chain joins TRBV7-9 to TRBJ1-3; D possibly corresponds to TRBD1 (5 bases). Germline values: CDR1 SEHNR, CDR2 FQNEAQ (reference sequence). V shed 6 bases and J shed 0 bases, with 15 bases lying between them. The CDR3 is 16 residues long.

The chain joins TRBV9 to TRBJ2-1, with D possibly matching TRBD1 (6 bases). Germline CDR1 is SGDLS and CDR2 is YYNGEE. V dropped 4 bases and J dropped 2 bases, with 13 bases sitting between them. This CDR3 comprises 15 residues. Here the CDR3 reads CASSSRDTPYNEQFF. Written as DNA, the CDR3 is TGTGCCAGCAGCTCCCGGGACACACCCTACAATGAGCAGTTCTTC.

This chain uses TRBV2 with TRBJ2-3, with 13 bases that match TRBD2. V was pared by 11 bases and J by 3 bases, with 17 bases of the junction left unmatched. This CDR3 contains 18 residues. Germline V lookup: CDR1 SNHLY, CDR2 FYNNEI. DNA of the CDR3: TGTGCCGGACCCACAGGAACTAGCGGGGGGGAGGAAACAGATACGCAGTATTTT. It translates to CAGPTGTSGGEETDTQYF.

As DNA, the CDR3 is TGTGCCAGTAGTGAGGGCGCAGGACGCGAGGATGGCTACACCTTC. It encodes CASSEGAGREDGYTF. The chain has TRBV19 and TRBJ1-2; D unresolved. V was cut by 5 bases and J by 6 bases, with 19 bases left in between. The germline gives CDR1 LNHDA, CDR2 SQIVND (reference sequence). The CDR3 length is 15 residues. The full variable domain, rest sourced from reference TRBV19 and TRBJ1-2, is DGGITQSPKYLFRKEGQNVTLSCEQNLNHDAMYWYRQDPGQGLRLIYYSQIVNDFQKGDIAEGYSVSREKKESFPLTVTSAQKNPTAFYLCASSEGAGREDGYTFGSGTRLTVV.

The chain combines TRBV9 with TRBJ2-2, with 9 nucleotides matching TRBD1. The germline CDR1 and CDR2 sequences are SGDLS and YYNGEE. V gave up 2 bases and J gave up 4 bases; unmatched junction bases: 9. This CDR3 region has 17 residues. CDR3 protein: CASSVLQGAGGTGELFF. CDR3 in DNA: TGTGCCAGCAGCGTCCTACAGGGGGCGGGCGGCACCGGGGAGCTGTTTTTT.

The table lists this clone with a few counts. The V call is TRBV18, the J call TRBJ2-2; 9 positions match TRBD1. Germline V gene lookup returns CDR1 KGHSH and CDR2 LQKENI. V lost 4 bases and J lost 3; bases outside the gene matches: 3. The CDR3 covers 15 residues. The CDR3 bases are TGTGCCAGCTCACTTAGACAGGGGGACACCGGGGAGCTGTTTTTT. This sequence encodes CASSLRQGDTGELFF. The variable domain in full, with the rest retrieved from reference TRBV18 and TRBJ2-2, is NAGVMQNPRHLVRRRGQEARLRCSPMKGHSHVYWYRQLPEEGLKFMVYLQKENIIDESGMPKERFSAEFPKEGPSILRIQQVVRGDSAAYFCASSLRQGDTGELFFGEGSRLTVL.

This chain joins TRBV11-2 and TRBJ2-5; 12 nucleotides align to TRBD2. In germline, CDR1 is SGHAT, CDR2 FQNNGV. The CDR3 is made up of 16 amino acids. Losses at the gene ends were 3 bases for V and 5 bases for J; bases not matched to a gene: 7. CDR3 nucleotides: TGTGCCAGCAGCTTCCGACTAGCGGGGGCGGGGGAGACCCAGTACTTC. It yields the protein CASSFRLAGAGETQYF.

This clone was counted only a few times. One junction end disagrees with the germline gene, perhaps due to a read error. The chain is built from TRBV5-1 and TRBJ2-1; 9 positions match TRBD2. CDR1 is SGHRS and CDR2 is YFSETQ in the germline V gene. CDR3 length: 17 amino acids. CDR3 DNA: TGCGCCAGCACCTTGGTGGGCGGGAGGGCCGCTTACGGTGAGCAGTTCTTC. This sequence encodes CASTLVGGRAAYGEQFF.

The genes are TRBV5-6 and TRBJ1-1; D possibly corresponds to TRBD1 (5 bases). Germline CDR1 reads SGHDT; CDR2 reads YYEEEE. Deletions cut 7 bases from V and 1 base from J, with 11 bases between. The length of the CDR3 is 13 residues. The CDR3 reads CASGAGRNTEAFF. In DNA form, the CDR3 reads TGTGCCAGCGGCGCGGGGCGGAACACTGAAGCTTTCTTT.

This chain links TRBV19 with TRBJ2-5, with 8 bases matching TRBD1. The CDR3 runs to 15 residues. With 9 bases clipped from V and 5 bases from J, the junction kept 14 bases outside the gene matches. Looked up from germline, CDR1 is LNHDA and CDR2 is SQIVND (reference sequence). The CDR3 nucleotides read TGTGCCAGCGGACGTGCCCCAGGGGGCGGTGAGACCCAGTACTTC. Translated: CASGRAPGGGETQYF.

The chain employs TRBV4-2 and TRBJ1-2; D is unclear. The V end lost 0 bases, the J end lost 7 bases, and 15 bases lay between the germline ends. CDR3 length: 15 amino acids. CDR1 and CDR2 (germline): LGHNA, YNFKEQ. CDR3 protein: CASSQDRVSPGGYTF. As DNA, the CDR3 is TGTGCCAGCAGCCAAGATCGGGTGAGTCCGGGTGGCTACACCTTC.

This sequence joins TRBV7-9 and TRBJ1-2; 10 bases are a match to TRBD1. V lost 5 bases to trimming and J lost 9 bases; unmatched junction nucleotides: 6. The CDR3 runs 13 residues. Germline V gene data show CDR1 as SEHNR and CDR2 as FQNEAQ (reference sequence). DNA for the CDR3: TGTGCCAGCAGCCCCGGACAGGGGGTAAGCTACACCTTC. Its translation: CASSPGQGVSYTF.

This clone was seen a handful of times. V usage is TRBV20-1 and J usage is TRBJ1-4, with 7 bases lining up with TRBD1. Trimming at V came to 6 bases and at J to 13 bases, leaving 5 bases not matched to a gene. Germline CDR1 and CDR2: DFQATT and SNEGSKA (reference sequence). The CDR3 spans 10 residues. CDR3 nucleotide sequence: TGCAGTGCACTCAACAGGGGACTGTTTTTT. Amino acid sequence: CSALNRGLFF.

The chain employs TRBV6-6 and TRBJ2-1; TRBD2 aligns across 12 bases. The CDR3 is made up of 15 amino acids. Trimming took 4 bases from V and 4 from J; bases not matched to a gene: 2. The germline V gene has CDR1 MNHNY and CDR2 SVGAGI (reference sequence). The CDR3 region is CASSSLAGGYNEQFF. CDR3 sequence (DNA): TGTGCCAGCAGTTCACTAGCGGGGGGATACAATGAGCAGTTCTTC.

The chain couples TRBV19 to TRBJ2-5, with TRBD2 matching over 7 bases. The CDR3 is 19 amino acids. V lost 5 bases to trimming and J lost 0 bases; unmatched junction nucleotides: 18. Germline V lookup: CDR1 LNHDA, CDR2 SQIVND (reference sequence). The CDR3 loop reads CASSSPPWSSGPHQETQYF. The CDR3 DNA sequence: TGTGCCAGTAGTTCCCCCCCCTGGTCTAGCGGACCACACCAAGAGACCCAGTACTTC.

The chain is built from TRBV5-1 and TRBJ1-1; 8 nucleotides agree with TRBD1. CDR1 and CDR2 from the germline V gene are SGHRS and YFSETQ. The CDR3 extends over 15 amino acids. V gave up 0 bases and J gave up 1 base; unmatched junction bases: 2. Written as DNA, the CDR3 is TGCGCCAGCAGCTTGGCCGGGACAGGGAACACTGAAGCTTTCTTT. It translates to CASSLAGTGNTEAFF.

The chain has TRBV9 and TRBJ1-1, with D perhaps matching TRBD1 (6 bases). The V and J ends lost 0 bases and 5 bases respectively, with 11 bases between them. The V gene's germline CDR1 is SGDLS and CDR2 YYNGEE. The CDR3 contains 14 residues. In nucleotides, the CDR3 is TGTGCCAGCAGCGTAGAGGTACAGGGTACTGAAGCTTTCTTT. This translates into CASSVEVQGTEAFF.

This clone was seen a handful of times. J is TRBJ2-3 and V is TRBV27, with D perhaps matching TRBD1 (5 bases). CDR3 length equals 12 residues. The V end lost 6 bases, the J end lost 2 bases, and 6 bases lay between the germline ends. Germline CDR1 is MNHEY and CDR2 is SMNVEV (reference sequence). CDR3: CASRGLTDTQYF. DNA of the CDR3: TGTGCCAGCAGGGGGCTCACAGATACGCAGTATTTT.

V is TRBV18 and J is TRBJ1-1; TRBD1 matches 7 bases. V shed 3 bases, J shed 4 bases, and the junction held 8 bases outside the gene matches. CDR1 is KGHSH and CDR2 is LQKENI in the germline V gene. The CDR3 sequence is 15 residues long. The CDR3 spells CASSPDRAGGTEAFF. Written as DNA, the CDR3 is TGTGCCAGCTCACCTGACAGGGCGGGAGGCACTGAAGCTTTCTTT.

This clone was counted between two and nine times. The chain is built from TRBV5-4 and TRBJ1-1, with D possibly TRBD1 on 6 matching bases. Germline values: CDR1 SGHNT, CDR2 YYREEE (reference sequence). There are 15 residues in the CDR3. V was cut by 4 bases and J by 4 bases, with 17 bases left in between. The CDR3 DNA follows: TGTGCCAGCAGCCCGGGAGGGGGAAAACCCACTGAAGCTTTCTTT. It codes for CASSPGGGKPTEAFF.

Details on this clone: Mismatch with germline at one junction end may stem from a read error. The V gene is TRBV7-9, the J gene TRBJ2-1; the match to TRBD2 covers 14 bases. The CDR3 sequence is 17 residues long. The germline CDR1 and CDR2 sequences are SEHNR and FQNEAQ (reference sequence). The CDR3 DNA follows: TGTTCCAGCAGTTTCCCGACTAGCGGGGGGGCCAGCAATGAGCAGTTCTTC. Its translation: CSSSFPTSGGASNEQFF.

The chain joins TRBV10-2 to TRBJ1-5, with D possibly matching TRBD1 (5 bases). The CDR3 is 14 residues long. V was clipped by 2 bases and J by 0 bases, with 5 bases between them. Germline V gene data show CDR1 as WSHSY and CDR2 as SAAADI. The CDR3 coding sequence is TGCGCCAGCAGTGAGGGGGCTAGCAATCAGCCCCAGCATTTT. Its translation: CASSEGASNQPQHF.